This is a list of T cell receptor beta chains from one sample in a study of post-analysis software for immune sequencing data. In TCRdb, the PCR reads were re-called with MiXCR into one record per CDR3 protein. The sample contains a few hundred thousand distinct CDR3 sequences, roughly 30% of which appear only once. Sequences were obtained from blood. The receptors were gathered from a girl between 5 and 17 years old with multiple sclerosis. Both conserved end residues are part of each CDR3. The D gene is left open where the match is weak. Only part of the rows carry a size: once, few, many, or a class if the clone is expanded.

D	V	size	J	CDR3	DNA
NA	TRBV20-1	NA	TRBJ2-7	CSANGGGGSYEQYF	TGCAGTGCTAATGGAGGGGGAGGCTCCTACGAGCAGTACTTC
TRBD2	TRBV25-1	NA	TRBJ2-1	CACSDLERGGNEQFF	TGTGCCTGCAGTGATCTTGAGAGGGGAGGGAATGAGCAGTTCTTC
NA	TRBV9	NA	TRBJ2-7	CASSVTRNLYEQYF	TGTGCCAGCAGCGTTACTCGGAATTTGTACGAGCAGTACTTC
NA	TRBV7-9	NA	TRBJ2-5	CASSLDTIQETQYF	TGTGCCAGCAGCTTAGATACAATTCAAGAGACCCAGTACTTC
NA	TRBV6-1	NA	TRBJ2-2	CASSLIRVPGELFF	TGTGCCAGCAGTCTTATTAGGGTCCCCGGGGAGCTGTTTTTT
NA	TRBV12-3/TRBV12-4	NA	TRBJ1-5	CASSSTGIYGNQPQHF	TGTGCCAGCAGCTCTACAGGGATATACGGCAATCAGCCCCAGCATTTT
NA	TRBV2	NA	TRBJ2-7	CASKDAEPYEQYF	TGTGCCAGCAAAGATGCGGAACCCTACGAGCAGTACTTC
TRBD1	TRBV4-3	once	TRBJ1-1	CASSQDAGYRQGDNTEAFF	TGCGCCAGCAGCCAAGATGCGGGGTACCGACAGGGGGACAACACTGAAGCTTTCTTT
TRBD1	TRBV24-1	NA	TRBJ2-1	CATSDSPGQGTYNEQFF	TGTGCCACCAGTGATTCGCCGGGACAGGGAACTTACAATGAGCAGTTCTTC
NA	TRBV5-1	NA	TRBJ2-1	CASSLGGMANNEQFF	TGCGCCAGCAGCTTGGGCGGAATGGCTAACAATGAGCAGTTCTTC
TRBD1	TRBV20-1	NA	TRBJ1-2	CSARGLRGRWNGYTF	TGCAGTGCTAGAGGCCTCAGGGGGCGGTGGAATGGCTACACCTTC
NA	TRBV7-3	NA	TRBJ2-3	CASSLVMGRSRWRAGYF	TGTGCCAGCAGCTTAGTTATGGGGCGCAGCAGGTGGAGAGCTGGGTATTTT
TRBD2	TRBV9	few	TRBJ2-3	CASSEAGASTDTQYF	TGTGCCAGCAGCGAAGCGGGGGCTAGCACAGATACGCAGTATTTT
NA	TRBV11-2	NA	TRBJ2-5	CASSLGRGWETQYF	TGTGCCAGCAGCTTAGGGCGGGGTTGGGAGACCCAGTACTTC
NA	TRBV6-2/TRBV6-3	NA	TRBJ2-4	CASSLSLLRTIESIQYF	TGTGCCAGCAGTCTATCCTTATTGAGGACAATAGAAAGCATTCAGTACTTC
TRBD1	TRBV5-1	NA	TRBJ2-7	CASSLALNQGVPFNYEQYF	TGCGCCAGCAGCTTGGCCCTTAACCAGGGGGTCCCTTTCAACTACGAGCAGTACTTC
NA	TRBV7-9	few	TRBJ1-4	CASSLGDRHNEKLFF	TGTGCCAGCAGCTTGGGGGACCGCCATAATGAAAAACTGTTTTTT
NA	TRBV12-3/TRBV12-4	NA	TRBJ2-3	CASSLGLGRGTDTQYF	TGTGCCAGCAGTTTAGGGCTGGGGAGAGGCACAGATACGCAGTATTTT
NA	TRBV7-8	few	TRBJ2-7	CASSLRFSSYEQYF	TGTGCCAGCAGCTTAAGGTTCAGCTCCTACGAGCAGTACTTC
TRBD1	TRBV7-2	NA	TRBJ1-6	CASSLDRDRGSYNSPLHF	TGTGCCAGCAGCTTAGATCGGGACAGGGGATCCTATAATTCACCCCTCCACTTT
NA	TRBV4-2	few	TRBJ1-4	CASSQPLNEKLFF	TGTGCCAGCAGCCAACCCTTAAATGAAAAACTGTTTTTT
NA	TRBV7-2	few	TRBJ2-5	CASRPGLQETQYF	TGTGCCAGCAGACCGGGACTCCAAGAGACCCAGTACTTC
TRBD1	TRBV3-1	few	TRBJ2-7	CASSPPTGSSYEQYF	TGTGCCAGCAGCCCACCGACAGGGAGCTCCTACGAGCAGTACTTC
NA	TRBV24-1	NA	TRBJ1-2	CAPSVWIEYGYTF	TGTGCCCCCTCGGTTTGGATTGAGTATGGCTACACCTTC
NA	TRBV12-5	NA	TRBJ2-3	CVSGFGRGSTDTQYF	TGTGTTAGTGGTTTTGGGCGGGGAAGCACAGATACGCAGTATTTT
TRBD1	TRBV27	few	TRBJ1-2	CASSSQGQGDGYTF	TGTGCCAGCAGTTCCCAGGGGCAGGGGGATGGCTACACCTTC
NA	TRBV5-4	NA	TRBJ2-5	CASSPPGLKQPETQYF	TGTGCCAGCAGCCCCCCCGGCCTGAAACAACCCGAGACCCAGTACTTC
NA	TRBV7-9	once	TRBJ2-3	CASSFPVRGLERGTDTQYF	TGTGCCAGCAGCTTTCCTGTTAGGGGGCTGGAGCGGGGCACAGATACGCAGTATTTT
NA	TRBV27	few	TRBJ2-3	CASSRDGTTDTQYF	TGTGCCAGCAGTCGGGACGGGACCACAGATACGCAGTATTTT
NA	TRBV29-1	few	TRBJ2-1	CSVRERYNEQFF	TGCAGCGTTAGGGAACGTTACAATGAGCAGTTCTTC
NA	TRBV5-1	few	TRBJ2-7	CASSLLHPYEQYF	TGCGCCAGCAGCTTGCTGCACCCCTACGAGCAGTACTTC
NA	TRBV5-1	NA	TRBJ2-3	CASSLRGTSSTDTQYF	TGCGCCAGCAGCCTGAGAGGGACTTCTAGCACAGATACGCAGTATTTT
TRBD1	TRBV5-1	NA	TRBJ2-7	CASSSGTGLGEQYF	TGCGCCAGCAGCTCAGGGACAGGTCTCGGCGAGCAGTACTTC
TRBD1	TRBV12-3/TRBV12-4	few	TRBJ2-4	CASSPGDRATKNIQYF	TGTGCCAGCAGTCCGGGGGACAGGGCTACCAAAAACATTCAGTACTTC
TRBD1	TRBV11-2	NA	TRBJ2-5	CASSVGTGKETQYF	TGTGCCAGCAGCGTCGGGACAGGGAAAGAGACCCAGTACTTC
TRBD1	TRBV4-3	NA	TRBJ2-1	CASSQVDRGPYNEQFF	TGCGCCAGCAGCCAGGTAGACAGGGGACCCTACAATGAGCAGTTCTTC
NA	TRBV5-1	NA	TRBJ1-1	CASSPTTGNMNTEAFF	TGCGCCAGCAGCCCGACGACAGGAAACATGAACACTGAAGCTTTCTTT
TRBD1	TRBV12-3/TRBV12-4	NA	TRBJ1-1	CASSLTTGGDTEAFF	TGTGCCAGCAGTTTAACTACAGGGGGGGACACTGAAGCTTTCTTT
NA	TRBV12-3/TRBV12-4	few	TRBJ1-1	CATRRRTEAFF	TGTGCCACCCGAAGGAGGACTGAAGCTTTCTTT
NA	TRBV7-8	many	TRBJ2-5	CASSLDRQETQYF	TGTGCCAGCAGCTTAGACAGACAAGAGACCCAGTACTTC
NA	TRBV20-1	many	TRBJ2-7	CSARENPYEQYF	TGCAGTGCTAGAGAGAACCCCTACGAGCAGTACTTC
TRBD1	TRBV7-8	NA	TRBJ2-7	CASSLNYRLRTGRGEQYF	TGTGCCAGCAGCTTAAATTATCGTCTAAGGACAGGACGTGGCGAGCAGTACTTC
TRBD2	TRBV6-1	NA	TRBJ2-1	CVSNGGAVYNEQFF	TGTGTCAGCAACGGGGGGGCCGTCTACAATGAGCAGTTCTTC
TRBD1	TRBV20-1	NA	TRBJ2-5	CSAHKTGQGGETQYF	TGCAGTGCGCACAAAACGGGACAGGGGGGAGAGACCCAGTACTTC
TRBD1	TRBV20-1	NA	TRBJ1-1	CSARGPTGTGGSSTEAFF	TGCAGTGCTAGGGGCCCCACCGGGACAGGGGGAAGCAGCACTGAAGCTTTCTTT
TRBD2	TRBV6-4	few	TRBJ2-7	CASRRLNGLAGPACYEQYF	TGTGCCAGCAGGCGGCTAAACGGACTAGCGGGGCCGGCATGCTACGAGCAGTACTTC
TRBD1	TRBV7-9	NA	TRBJ1-2	CASSADDRGLFGYTF	TGTGCCAGCAGCGCAGACGACAGGGGGCTTTTTGGCTACACCTTC
NA	TRBV5-1	NA	TRBJ2-3	CASSFGGATQDTQYF	TGCGCCAGCAGCTTCGGGGGCGCGACGCAAGATACGCAGTATTTT
NA	TRBV9	NA	TRBJ2-5	CASSVTGVFQETQYF	TGTGCCAGCAGCGTAACGGGGGTTTTCCAAGAGACCCAGTACTTC
TRBD1	TRBV14	NA	TRBJ1-1	CASSIQGARFNEAFF	TGTGCCAGCAGTATTCAGGGGGCGCGGTTTAATGAAGCTTTCTTT
TRBD2	TRBV28	NA	TRBJ2-1	CASSFFLAGDNEQFF	TGTGCCAGCAGTTTTTTCCTAGCGGGGGACAATGAGCAGTTCTTC
NA	TRBV2	few	TRBJ2-7	CACRVSYEQYF	TGTGCCTGCAGGGTCTCCTACGAGCAGTACTTC
NA	TRBV3-1	NA	TRBJ2-3	CASSRGGGQTDTQYF	TGTGCCAGCAGCCGCGGCGGTGGTCAGACAGATACGCAGTATTTT